Listed here are 21 T cell receptor beta chains from one sample, sequenced in a study of blood T cell repertoires in COVID-19. The table came from immunoSEQ multiplex PCR; TCRdb's copy has only in-frame clones and leaves some out. The data contain roughly 61,000 clones, 75% to 95% of them seen just once; the ten biggest clones take up about 2.1%. Sequencing was carried out using peripheral blood. The receptor set was obtained from a man aged 55 to 70 with acute or convalescent COVID-19.

The table lists this clone with a few counts. The chain combines TRBV18 with TRBJ2-7, with 10 bases fitting TRBD1. This CDR3 contains 15 residues. Germline V gene data show CDR1 as KGHSH and CDR2 as LQKENI. The J segment lost 6 bases and the V segment lost 6 bases, leaving 11 bases of the junction unmatched. CDR3 sequence: CASSYRDRGSAEQYF. DNA of the CDR3: TGTGCCAGCTCTTACCGGGACAGGGGAAGTGCCGAGCAGTACTTC.

The V and J genes are TRBV28 and TRBJ2-5, with TRBD1 matching 7 bases. The CDR3 covers 15 residues. Germline trimming cut 6 bases from V and 1 base from J; bases unmatched to any gene: 8. The germline CDR1 and CDR2 sequences are MDHEN and SYDVKM. CDR3 in DNA: TGTGCCAGCAGCCGCCGACAGGGCTTCCAAGAGACCCAGTACTTC. It specifies CASSRRQGFQETQYF. Full variable domain (missing parts from reference TRBV28 and TRBJ2-5): DVKVTQSSRYLVKRTGEKVFLECVQDMDHENMFWYRQDPGLGLRLIYFSYDVKMKEKGDIPEGYSVSREKKERFSLILESASTNQTSMYLCASSRRQGFQETQYFGPGTRLLVL.

This chain joins TRBV10-2 and TRBJ1-4, with D possibly matching TRBD1 (5 bases). CDR3 length: 18 amino acids. Germline lookup yields CDR1 WSHSY and CDR2 SAAADI. V lost 8 bases and J lost 3, with 25 bases in between. The CDR3 spells CASGEGTSGLWANEKLFF. In DNA form, the CDR3 reads TGCGCCAGCGGAGAGGGGACTTCGGGTCTTTGGGCTAATGAAAAACTGTTTTTT.

V and J are TRBV11-3 and TRBJ2-6; 7 positions match TRBD1. Per the germline V gene, CDR1 is SGHNT and CDR2 is YENEEA. With V trimmed by 5 bases and J by 1 base, 8 bases remained unmatched. The CDR3 is 17 amino acids. The DNA of the CDR3 is TGTGCCAGCAGCCCCCACCCGACAGGGTCTGGGGCCAACGTCCTGACTTTC. This encodes CASSPHPTGSGANVLTF.

The rearrangement links TRBV28 to TRBJ1-5; TRBD1 might be the D (6 bases). The V gene lost 1 base and the J gene lost 9 bases, with 16 bases spanning the gap. The germline V gene has CDR1 MDHEN and CDR2 SYDVKM. The CDR3 has 15 amino acids. The CDR3 nucleotides are TGTGCCAGCAGTTTATCGTTGGACAGCCACCCGCCCCAGCATTTT. It codes for CASSLSLDSHPPQHF.

The gene calls are TRBV6-2 or TRBV6-3 and TRBJ2-1, with 14 bases fitting TRBD2. This CDR3 comprises 16 residues. Losses at the gene ends were 6 bases for V and 11 bases for J; bases not matched to a gene: 12. Germline V lookup: CDR1 MNHEY, CDR2 SVGEGT. CDR3: CASSSPGTSGSFQQFF. The DNA of the CDR3 is TGTGCCAGCAGCTCCCCCGGGACTAGCGGGAGTTTCCAGCAGTTCTTC.

The chain has TRBV7-3 and TRBJ2-6; the match to TRBD1 covers 7 bases. Germline V lookup: CDR1 SGHTA, CDR2 FQGTGA. The CDR3 consists of 17 residues. J lost 2 bases, V lost 5 bases, and 9 bases had no gene match. The CDR3 protein is CASSLDHRGPGANVLTF. The CDR3 DNA sequence: TGTGCCAGCAGCCTCGACCACAGGGGACCTGGGGCCAACGTCCTGACTTTC.

V usage is TRBV5-1 and J usage is TRBJ2-1; D unresolved. The CDR3 extends over 13 amino acids. The V gene lost 4 bases and the J gene lost 3 bases, with 8 bases spanning the gap. From germline, CDR1 is SGHRS and CDR2 YFSETQ. CDR3 sequence: CASSLGGYNEQFF. CDR3 nucleotides: TGCGCCAGCAGCCTGGGCGGCTACAATGAGCAGTTCTTC.

The chain recombines TRBV4-1 with TRBJ2-1; 16 bases align to TRBD2. Germline loops: CDR1 MGHRA, CDR2 YSYEKL. The J segment lost 0 bases and the V segment lost 5 bases, leaving 13 bases of the junction unmatched. This CDR3 has 21 amino acids. The CDR3 region is CASSTRGGLAGGPSSYNEQFF. The DNA of the CDR3 is TGCGCCAGCAGCACCCGGGGGGGACTAGCGGGAGGGCCGAGCTCCTACAATGAGCAGTTCTTC.

The chain recombines TRBV5-6 with TRBJ1-1; D call uncertain. Trimming removed 1 base at V and 3 bases at J, with 10 bases between. Germline lookup yields CDR1 SGHDT and CDR2 YYEEEE. There are 14 residues in the CDR3. CDR3 region: CASSLPDTHTEAFF. For the CDR3, the DNA is TGTGCCAGCAGCTTGCCTGACACTCACACTGAAGCTTTCTTT.

This chain links TRBV7-9 with TRBJ1-1, with D tentatively TRBD1 (6 bases). Trimming cost V 7 bases and J 1 base, with 10 bases left between them. Germline loops: CDR1 SEHNR, CDR2 FQNEAQ (reference sequence). This CDR3 is 13 amino acids long. CDR3 DNA: TGTGCCAGCAACAGGGACCCGAACACTGAAGCTTTCTTT. It translates to CASNRDPNTEAFF. The variable domain in full, with the rest retrieved from reference TRBV7-9 and TRBJ1-1, is DTGVSQNPRHKITKRGQNVTFRCDPISEHNRLYWYRQTLGQGPEFLTYFQNEAQLEKSRLLSDRFSAERPKGSFSTLEIQRTEQGDSAMYLCASNRDPNTEAFFGQGTRLTVV.

The chain recombines TRBV5-1 with TRBJ2-2, with 8 bases that match TRBD1. Germline loops: CDR1 SGHRS, CDR2 YFSETQ. V lost 0 bases, J lost 5 bases, and 6 bases stayed unmatched. The CDR3 length is 16 residues. Here the CDR3 reads CASSLDPRGLTGELFF. The CDR3 nucleotides are TGCGCCAGCAGCTTGGATCCCAGGGGGCTTACCGGGGAGCTGTTTTTT.

The count of this clone is one. The chain links TRBV20-1 to TRBJ2-5, with D unclear. Germline loops: CDR1 DFQATT, CDR2 SNEGSKA (reference sequence). The CDR3 consists of 12 residues. V was pared by 3 bases and J by 1 base, with 6 bases between. The CDR3 nucleotides read TGCAGTGCTAGTGTCAGCCAAGAGACCCAGTACTTC. This translates into CSASVSQETQYF.

The chain has TRBV7-2 and TRBJ2-1, with 10 bases fitting TRBD1. CDR3 size: 15 residues. Trimming cost V 6 bases and J 5 bases; bases outside gene matches: 7. The germline CDR1 and CDR2 sequences are SGHTA and FQGNSA. This chain's CDR3 is CASSPSGTGDNEQFF. The CDR3 DNA sequence: TGTGCCAGCAGTCCATCCGGGACAGGGGACAATGAGCAGTTCTTC.

This clone has only one observation. The chain employs TRBV5-1 and TRBJ2-2; weak D call: TRBD1 (5 bases). V was clipped by 0 bases and J by 4 bases, with 13 bases between them. The CDR3 extends over 16 amino acids. Germline V gives CDR1 SGHRS, CDR2 YFSETQ. CDR3 sequence reads: CASSLEGDLFTGELFF. CDR3 DNA: TGCGCCAGCAGCTTGGAAGGGGATCTATTCACCGGGGAGCTGTTTTTT.

The chain has TRBV19 and TRBJ2-1; 7 bases are a match to TRBD2. This CDR3 comprises 14 residues. V lost 6 bases and J lost 5; bases outside the gene matches: 7. The germline V gene has CDR1 LNHDA and CDR2 SQIVND (reference sequence). CDR3 in DNA: TGTGCCAGTAGCCCGATGGGGGGGGACAATGAGCAGTTCTTC. Translated, it gives CASSPMGGDNEQFF. The entire variable domain, with the rest obtained from reference TRBV19 and TRBJ2-1, is as follows: DGGITQSPKYLFRKEGQNVTLSCEQNLNHDAMYWYRQDPGQGLRLIYYSQIVNDFQKGDIAEGYSVSREKKESFPLTVTSAQKNPTAFYLCASSPMGGDNEQFFGPGTRLTVL.

This sequence joins TRBV18 and TRBJ1-5; D uncertain. The CDR3 spans 15 residues. Trimming took off 6 bases at V and 2 bases at J, with 14 bases between the two ends. CDR1 and CDR2 (germline): KGHSH, LQKENI. This CDR3 reads CASSPSPGGNQPQHF. The CDR3 bases are TGTGCCAGCTCCCCCAGTCCGGGTGGCAATCAGCCCCAGCATTTT.

This chain connects TRBV6-2 or TRBV6-3 to TRBJ1-5; 9 bases are shared with TRBD1. Germline V gene data show CDR1 as MNHEY and CDR2 as SVGEGT. J gave up 6 bases and V 5 bases, and 11 bases lay outside the gene matches. The CDR3 length is 16 residues. CDR3 loop: CASSRSTGTGPQPQHF. CDR3 coding DNA: TGTGCCAGCAGTAGATCAACCGGGACAGGGCCTCAGCCCCAGCATTTT.

The chain is built from TRBV12-3 or TRBV12-4 and TRBJ1-5; unclear D gene. The CDR3 spans 13 residues. With 2 bases removed from V and 5 bases from J, the gap between germline ends came to 7 bases. CDR3 sequence (DNA): TGTGCCAGCAGTTTATTGCGGGATCAGCCCCAGCATTTT. Translation: CASSLLRDQPQHF.

The rearrangement links TRBV28 to TRBJ1-2, with D unresolved. The germline V gene encodes CDR1 MDHEN and CDR2 SYDVKM. CDR3 length equals 15 residues. V lost 5 bases and J lost 6, with 19 bases in between. The CDR3 DNA reads as TGTGCCAGCAGTCCAACCGGGTTTTGGAGGGATGGCTACACCTTC. It encodes CASSPTGFWRDGYTF.

J is TRBJ2-1 and V is TRBV30; 8 bases match TRBD1. Germline CDR1 is GTSNPN and CDR2 is SVGIG (reference sequence). The CDR3 totals 15 residues. V lost 2 bases, J lost 7 bases, and 10 bases stayed unmatched. CDR3 protein: CAWSLTSRQGNEQFF. The CDR3 region has the DNA TGTGCCTGGAGTCTCACCTCAAGACAGGGGAATGAGCAGTTCTTC.